These 16 T cell receptor beta chains came from one sample sequenced in a study of spatial heterogeneity in lung cancer. TCRdb redid the calling of the 5' RACE reads with MiXCR, one entry per CDR3 protein. Among about 53,000 distinct CDR3 sequences listed, approximately 7% were seen once. As for time point: sample taken at primary tumor resection. In each case, whole RNA from tumor, nontumor lung or frozen PBMC was sequenced unsorted. The specimen comprised PBMCs, sampled at surgery. The source of these receptors is a female donor with early-stage non-small cell lung cancer.

This chain joins TRBV7-3 and TRBJ1-5; 9 bases are shared with TRBD1. CDR3 length: 20 amino acids. The germline CDR1 and CDR2 sequences are SGHTA and FQGTGA. The V gene end was trimmed by 0 bases and the J gene end by 9 bases; junction bases not matched to a gene: 21. The CDR3 loop reads CASSLTGSRGQGRRRMPQHF. The CDR3 bases are TGTGCCAGCAGCTTAACCGGCTCCCGGGGACAGGGACGACGAAGAATGCCCCAGCATTTT.

This clonotype occurred many times. This sequence joins TRBV30 and TRBJ2-3; TRBD2 agrees at 11 bases. V was clipped by 6 bases and J by 2 bases; unmatched bases: 10. The V gene's germline CDR1 is GTSNPN and CDR2 SVGIG (reference sequence). This CDR3 is 16 amino acids long. Written as DNA, the CDR3 is TGTGCCTGTTTTCAGACGGGACTAGCGGCCACAGATACGCAGTATTTT. This sequence encodes CACFQTGLAATDTQYF.

This clonotype was counted at least ten times. This rearrangement joins TRBV7-6 to TRBJ1-3; D might be TRBD1 (5 bases). The CDR3 contains 16 residues. Germline V gene data show CDR1 as SGHVS and CDR2 as FNYEAQ. V gave up 5 bases and J gave up 0 bases, with 14 bases separating them. For the CDR3, the DNA is TGTGCCAGCAGCCTTGCGGGACGGCTCTCTGGAAACACCATATATTTT. This encodes CASSLAGRLSGNTIYF.

This clonotype was counted ten times or more. This rearrangement joins TRBV9 to TRBJ2-7, with 10 bases that match TRBD1. Per germline, CDR1 SGDLS and CDR2 YYNGEE. V shed 3 bases, J shed 0 bases, and the junction held 6 bases outside the gene matches. The CDR3 extends over 16 amino acids. CDR3 nucleotide sequence: TGTGCCAGCAGCGCTGGAGGGACAGGGGTCTCCTACGAGCAGTACTTC. Protein sequence: CASSAGGTGVSYEQYF.

The chain links TRBV7-3 to TRBJ2-1; 7 bases agree with TRBD1. This CDR3 is built from 15 residues. Germline V CDR1 and CDR2: SGHTA, FQGTGA. Trimming removed 4 bases from V and 5 bases from J; junction bases left unmatched: 8. The CDR3 region has the DNA TGTGCCAGCAGCTCCTTACCGGGACAGCACAATGAGCAGTTCTTC. Translating it yields CASSSLPGQHNEQFF.

This clonotype was counted only a few times. The chain carries TRBV9 and TRBJ2-1; D is perhaps TRBD2 (5 bases). The V and J ends lost 3 bases and 0 bases respectively, with 10 bases between them. The CDR3 has 15 amino acids. Germline V gene sequence: CDR1 SGDLS, CDR2 YYNGEE. The CDR3 here is CASSARRGSYNEQFF. In DNA form, the CDR3 reads TGTGCCAGCAGCGCCAGACGGGGCTCCTACAATGAGCAGTTCTTC.

This clonotype appeared many times. The chain joins TRBV7-2 to TRBJ2-2; D tentatively fits TRBD1 or TRBD2 (5 bases each). The CDR3 length is 17 residues. Deletions cut 0 bases from V and 3 bases from J, with 14 bases between. The germline gives CDR1 SGHTA, CDR2 FQGNSA. CDR3 DNA: TGTGCCAGCAGCTTAGCGCAAAGGGACCAATACACCGGGGAGCTGTTTTTT. The encoded protein is CASSLAQRDQYTGELFF. The variable domain in full, with the rest retrieved from reference TRBV7-2 and TRBJ2-2, is GAGVSQSPSNKVTEKGKDVELRCDPISGHTALYWYRQSLGQGLEFLIYFQGNSAPDKSGLPSDRFSAERTGGSVSTLTIQRTQQEDSAVYLCASSLAQRDQYTGELFFGEGSRLTVL.

This clonotype was recorded at least ten times. The chain joins TRBV13 to TRBJ2-7, with 7 positions matching TRBD2. Germline V gene sequence: CDR1 PRHDT, CDR2 FYEKMQ (reference sequence). The CDR3 extends over 13 amino acids. Trimming removed 2 bases from V and 7 bases from J; junction bases left unmatched: 5. This CDR3 is CASSLQGGFEQYF. Written as DNA, the CDR3 is TGTGCCAGCAGCTTACAGGGAGGGTTTGAGCAGTACTTC.

This clonotype was detected ten times or more. The rearrangement uses TRBV6-1 and TRBJ1-5; no reliable D call. The CDR3 extends over 13 amino acids. Germline assignment: CDR1 MNHNS and CDR2 SASEGT. Trimming stripped 4 bases from V and 0 bases from J, with 4 bases between. This CDR3 is CASSGYSNQPQHF. The CDR3, as DNA: TGTGCCAGCAGTGGTTATAGCAATCAGCCCCAGCATTTT.

This clonotype occurred many times. The rearrangement links TRBV28 to TRBJ2-7; 13 bases are a match to TRBD2. This CDR3 comprises 15 residues. Germline assignment: CDR1 MDHEN and CDR2 SYDVKM. The V gene end was trimmed by 5 bases and the J gene end by 5 bases; junction bases not matched to a gene: 6. CDR3 nucleotides: TGTGCCAGCAGTCCAGGGACTAGCGGGGAGAACGAGCAGTACTTC. Its translation: CASSPGTSGENEQYF.

This rearrangement joins TRBV7-9 to TRBJ2-1; a possible D gene is TRBD2 (5 bases). Trimming shortened V by 5 bases and J by 5 bases, and 16 bases separated the two germline ends. CDR1 and CDR2 from the germline V gene are SEHNR and FQNEAQ (reference sequence). The CDR3 sequence is 15 residues long. The CDR3 sequence: CASSIGPSRDNEQFF. CDR3 nucleotide sequence: TGTGCCAGCAGCATCGGGCCGTCGAGGGACAATGAGCAGTTCTTC. The full variable domain, its missing parts supplied by reference TRBV7-9 and TRBJ2-1, is DTGVSQNPRHKITKRGQNVTFRCDPISEHNRLYWYRQTLGQGPEFLTYFQNEAQLEKSRLLSDRFSAERPKGSFSTLEIQRTEQGDSAMYLCASSIGPSRDNEQFFGPGTRLTVL.

The chain has TRBV24-1 and TRBJ2-3; tentative D call: TRBD1 (6 bases). V lost 4 bases and J lost 1, with 8 bases in between. Germline CDR1 and CDR2: KGHDR and SFDVKD. This CDR3 has 14 amino acids. The CDR3: CATSEAGGTDTQYF. In DNA form, the CDR3 reads TGTGCCACCAGTGAGGCAGGGGGCACAGATACGCAGTATTTT.

The chain couples TRBV20-1 to TRBJ2-2, with unresolved D. V was cut by 4 bases and J by 1 base, with 4 bases left in between. The CDR3 is made up of 12 amino acids. CDR1 and CDR2 from the germline V gene are DFQATT and SNEGSKA (reference sequence). CDR3 sequence reads: CSAKENTGELFF. CDR3 DNA: TGCAGTGCTAAAGAGAACACCGGGGAGCTGTTTTTT.

This clonotype turned up a few times. The V gene is TRBV7-2, the J gene TRBJ1-6; perhaps TRBD1 as D (5 bases). CDR3 length: 14 residues. Between the trimmed V and J ends, which lost 5 bases and 7 bases, there was a span of 12 bases. The germline CDR1 and CDR2 sequences are SGHTA and FQGNSA. For the CDR3, the DNA is TGTGCCAGCAGCCTCAGGGATAGGAATTCACCCCTCCACTTT. This translates into CASSLRDRNSPLHF.

This clonotype was detected a few times. The gene calls are TRBV12-3 or TRBV12-4 and TRBJ2-1, with D unresolved. The CDR3 is made up of 13 amino acids. The V gene lost 6 bases and the J gene lost 3 bases, with 9 bases spanning the gap. In DNA form, the CDR3 reads TGTGCCAGCAGCCGCGCCCGCTACAATGAGCAGTTCTTC. It is translated as CASSRARYNEQFF.

This clonotype was found a few times. The rearrangement joins TRBV4-3 to TRBJ1-3; D is unclear. The germline V gene has CDR1 LGHNA and CDR2 YSLEER. This CDR3 contains 15 residues. Trimming removed 0 bases from V and 0 bases from J, with 6 bases in between. CDR3 nucleotide sequence: TGCGCCAGCAGCCAAGATCACGGCTCTGGAAACACCATATATTTT. It codes for CASSQDHGSGNTIYF.